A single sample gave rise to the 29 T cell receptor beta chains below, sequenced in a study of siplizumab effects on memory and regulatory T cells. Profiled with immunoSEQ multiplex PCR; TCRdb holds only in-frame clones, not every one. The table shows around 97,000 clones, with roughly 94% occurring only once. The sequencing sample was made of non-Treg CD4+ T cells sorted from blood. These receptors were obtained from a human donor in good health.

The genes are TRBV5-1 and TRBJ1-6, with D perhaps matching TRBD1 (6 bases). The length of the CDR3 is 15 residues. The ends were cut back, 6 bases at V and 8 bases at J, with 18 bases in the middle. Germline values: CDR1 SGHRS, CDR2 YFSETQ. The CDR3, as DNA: TGCGCCAGCAAGGTTCTTGGGGGGCTCGATTCACCCCTCCACTTT. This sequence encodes CASKVLGGLDSPLHF.

CDR3 coding DNA: TGTGCCAGCAGCTTAGCACAGGCTTACACCTACGAGCAGTACTTC. Encoded protein: CASSLAQAYTYEQYF. The chain links TRBV7-2 to TRBJ2-7, with D tentatively TRBD1 (5 bases). Per germline, CDR1 SGHTA and CDR2 FQGNSA. Trimming took off 0 bases at V and 2 bases at J, with 11 bases between the two ends. The CDR3 runs to 15 residues.

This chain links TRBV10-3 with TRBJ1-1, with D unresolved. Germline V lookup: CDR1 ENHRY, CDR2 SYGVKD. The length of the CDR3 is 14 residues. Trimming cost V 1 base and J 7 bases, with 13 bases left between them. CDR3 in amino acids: CAISEYAGDGEAFF. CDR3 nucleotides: TGTGCCATCAGTGAGTACGCGGGTGACGGTGAAGCTTTCTTT.

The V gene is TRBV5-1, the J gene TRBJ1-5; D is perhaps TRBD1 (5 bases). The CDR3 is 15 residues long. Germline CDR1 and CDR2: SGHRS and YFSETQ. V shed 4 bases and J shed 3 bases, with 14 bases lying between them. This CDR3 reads CASSKTGPPNQPQHF. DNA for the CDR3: TGCGCCAGCAGCAAAACGGGACCTCCCAATCAGCCCCAGCATTTT. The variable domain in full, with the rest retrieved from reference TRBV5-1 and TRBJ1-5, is KAGVTQTPRYLIKTRGQQVTLSCSPISGHRSVSWYQQTPGQGLQFLFEYFSETQRNKGNFPGRFSGRQFSNSRSEMNVSTLELGDSALYLCASSKTGPPNQPQHFGDGTRLSIL.

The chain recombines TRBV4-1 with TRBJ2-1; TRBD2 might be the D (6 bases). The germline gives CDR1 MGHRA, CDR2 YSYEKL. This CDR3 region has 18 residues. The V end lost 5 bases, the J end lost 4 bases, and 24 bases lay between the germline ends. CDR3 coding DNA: TGCGCCAGCAGCACCTTCGGCCTAGCGTCCGAGGGGTACAATGAGCAGTTCTTC. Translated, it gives CASSTFGLASEGYNEQFF.

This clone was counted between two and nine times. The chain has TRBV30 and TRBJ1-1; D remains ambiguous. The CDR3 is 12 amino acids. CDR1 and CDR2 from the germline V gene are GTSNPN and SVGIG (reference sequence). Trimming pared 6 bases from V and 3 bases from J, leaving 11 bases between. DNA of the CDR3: TGTGCCTGTTTGCCGAGGGACACTGAAGCTTTCTTT. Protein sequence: CACLPRDTEAFF.

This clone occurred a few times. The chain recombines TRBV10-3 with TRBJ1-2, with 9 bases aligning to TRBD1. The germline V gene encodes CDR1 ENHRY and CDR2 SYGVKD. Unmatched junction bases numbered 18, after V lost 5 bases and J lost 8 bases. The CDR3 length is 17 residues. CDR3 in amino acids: CAISPKDGTGLLSGYTF. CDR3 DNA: TGTGCCATCAGTCCCAAGGATGGGACAGGGCTTCTTTCGGGCTACACCTTC.

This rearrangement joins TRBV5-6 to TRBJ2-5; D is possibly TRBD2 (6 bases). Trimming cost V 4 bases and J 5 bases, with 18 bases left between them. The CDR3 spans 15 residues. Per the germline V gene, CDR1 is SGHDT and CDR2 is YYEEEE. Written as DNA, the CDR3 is TGTGCCAGCAGCCCTTCCGGGGGAGTTGGTGAGACCCAGTACTTC. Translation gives CASSPSGGVGETQYF.

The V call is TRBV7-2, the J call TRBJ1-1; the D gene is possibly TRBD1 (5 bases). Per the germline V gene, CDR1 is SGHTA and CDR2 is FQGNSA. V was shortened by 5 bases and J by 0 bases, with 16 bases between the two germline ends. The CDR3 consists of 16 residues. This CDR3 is CASSIDGQRMNTEAFF. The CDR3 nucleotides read TGTGCCAGCAGCATCGACGGACAACGCATGAACACTGAAGCTTTCTTT. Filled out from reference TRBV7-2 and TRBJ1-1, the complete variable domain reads GAGVSQSPSNKVTEKGKDVELRCDPISGHTALYWYRQSLGQGLEFLIYFQGNSAPDKSGLPSDRFSAERTGGSVSTLTIQRTQQEDSAVYLCASSIDGQRMNTEAFFGQGTRLTVV.

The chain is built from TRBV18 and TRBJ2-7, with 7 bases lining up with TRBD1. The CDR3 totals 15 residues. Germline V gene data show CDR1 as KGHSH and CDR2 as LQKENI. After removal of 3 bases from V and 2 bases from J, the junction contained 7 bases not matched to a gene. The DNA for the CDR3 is TGTGCCAGCTCACCCGCGAGGGACAGCACCTACGAGCAGTACTTC. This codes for CASSPARDSTYEQYF.

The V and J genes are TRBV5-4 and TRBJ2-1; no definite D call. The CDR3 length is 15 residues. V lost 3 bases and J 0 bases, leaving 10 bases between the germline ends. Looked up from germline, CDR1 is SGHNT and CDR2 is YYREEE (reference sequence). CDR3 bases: TGTGCCAGCAGCTCGGCTAAGCGCTCCTACAATGAGCAGTTCTTC. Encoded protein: CASSSAKRSYNEQFF. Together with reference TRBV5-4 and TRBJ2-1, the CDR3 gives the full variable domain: ETGVTQSPTHLIKTRGQQVTLRCSSQSGHNTVSWYQQALGQGPQFIFQYYREEENGRGNFPPRFSGLQFPNYSSELNVNALELDDSALYLCASSSAKRSYNEQFFGPGTRLTVL.

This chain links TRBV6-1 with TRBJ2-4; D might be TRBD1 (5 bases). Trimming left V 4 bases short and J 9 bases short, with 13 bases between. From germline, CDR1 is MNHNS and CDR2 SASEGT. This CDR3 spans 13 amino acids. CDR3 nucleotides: TGTGCCAGCAGTGTCAGGGCCGGCGGCATTCAGTACTTC. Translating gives CASSVRAGGIQYF.

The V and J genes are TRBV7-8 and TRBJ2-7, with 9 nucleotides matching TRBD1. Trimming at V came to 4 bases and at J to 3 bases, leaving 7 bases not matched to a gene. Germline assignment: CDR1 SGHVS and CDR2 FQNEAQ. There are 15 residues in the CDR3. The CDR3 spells CASSSAPGQGYEQYF. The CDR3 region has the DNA TGTGCCAGCAGCTCAGCACCGGGACAGGGCTACGAGCAGTACTTC. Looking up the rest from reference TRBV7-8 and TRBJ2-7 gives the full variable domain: GAGVSQSPRYKVAKRGQDVALRCDPISGHVSLFWYQQALGQGPEFLTYFQNEAQLDKSGLPSDRFFAERPEGSVSTLKIQRTQQEDSAVYLCASSSAPGQGYEQYFGPGTRLTVT.

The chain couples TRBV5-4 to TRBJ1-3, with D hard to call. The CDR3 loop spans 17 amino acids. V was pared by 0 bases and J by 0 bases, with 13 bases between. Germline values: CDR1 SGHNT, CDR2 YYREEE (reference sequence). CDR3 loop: CASSLGVGELSGNTIYF. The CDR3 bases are TGTGCCAGCAGCTTGGGAGTGGGTGAGCTCTCTGGAAACACCATATATTTT.

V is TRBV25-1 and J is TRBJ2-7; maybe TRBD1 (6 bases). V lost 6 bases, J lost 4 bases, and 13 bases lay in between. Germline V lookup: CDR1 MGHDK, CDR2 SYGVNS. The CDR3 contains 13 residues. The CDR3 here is CASRPGAGYEQYF. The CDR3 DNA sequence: TGTGCCAGCAGACCAGGGGCTGGTTACGAGCAGTACTTC.

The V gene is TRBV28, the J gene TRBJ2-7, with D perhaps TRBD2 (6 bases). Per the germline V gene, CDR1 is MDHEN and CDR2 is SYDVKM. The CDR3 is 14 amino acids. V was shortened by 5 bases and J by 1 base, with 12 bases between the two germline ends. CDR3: CASSTGGISYEQYF. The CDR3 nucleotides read TGTGCCAGCAGTACAGGCGGGATTTCCTACGAGCAGTACTTC. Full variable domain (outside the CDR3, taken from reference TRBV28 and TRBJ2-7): DVKVTQSSRYLVKRTGEKVFLECVQDMDHENMFWYRQDPGLGLRLIYFSYDVKMKEKGDIPEGYSVSREKKERFSLILESASTNQTSMYLCASSTGGISYEQYFGPGTRLTVT.

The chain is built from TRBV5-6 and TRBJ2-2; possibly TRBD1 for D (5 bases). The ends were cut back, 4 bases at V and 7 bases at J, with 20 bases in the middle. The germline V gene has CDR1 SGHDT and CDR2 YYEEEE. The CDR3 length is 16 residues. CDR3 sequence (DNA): TGTGCCAGCAGCCGCTGGACGGACACCCGCGACGGGGAGCTGTTTTTT. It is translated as CASSRWTDTRDGELFF.

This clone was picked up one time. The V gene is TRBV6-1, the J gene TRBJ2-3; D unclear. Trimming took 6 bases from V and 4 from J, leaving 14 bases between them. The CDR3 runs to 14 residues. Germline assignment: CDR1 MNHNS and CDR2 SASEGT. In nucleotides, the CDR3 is TGTGCCAGCAGGCATGGCTCAACGGCAGATACGCAGTATTTT. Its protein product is CASRHGSTADTQYF.

CDR3 in DNA: TGTGCCAGCTGCAGGGTAATGAACACTGAAGCTTTCTTT. Translated, it gives CASCRVMNTEAFF. This chain joins TRBV6-5 and TRBJ1-1; D is possibly TRBD1 (5 bases). Germline V gene lookup returns CDR1 MNHEY and CDR2 SVGAGI. Trimming stripped 8 bases from V and 0 bases from J, with 10 bases between. The CDR3 runs to 13 residues.

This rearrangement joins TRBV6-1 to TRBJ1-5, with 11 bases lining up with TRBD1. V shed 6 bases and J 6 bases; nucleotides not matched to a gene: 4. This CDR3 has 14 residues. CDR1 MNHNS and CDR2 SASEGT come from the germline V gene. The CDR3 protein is CASRGQGGSQPQHF. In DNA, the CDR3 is TGTGCCAGCAGGGGACAGGGGGGTAGTCAGCCCCAGCATTTT.

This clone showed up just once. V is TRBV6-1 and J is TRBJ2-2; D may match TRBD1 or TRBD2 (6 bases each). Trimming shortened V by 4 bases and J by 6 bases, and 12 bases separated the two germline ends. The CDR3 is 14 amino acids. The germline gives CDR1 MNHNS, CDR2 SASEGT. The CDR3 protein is CASSGGGWAGELFF. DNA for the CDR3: TGTGCCAGCAGTGGAGGGGGGTGGGCCGGGGAGCTGTTTTTT.

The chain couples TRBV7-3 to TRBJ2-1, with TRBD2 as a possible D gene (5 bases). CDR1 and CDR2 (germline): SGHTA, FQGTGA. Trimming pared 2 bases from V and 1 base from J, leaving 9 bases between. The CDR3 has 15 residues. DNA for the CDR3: TGTGCCAGCAGCTTAGATCGGGGATCCTACAATGAGCAGTTCTTC. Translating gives CASSLDRGSYNEQFF.

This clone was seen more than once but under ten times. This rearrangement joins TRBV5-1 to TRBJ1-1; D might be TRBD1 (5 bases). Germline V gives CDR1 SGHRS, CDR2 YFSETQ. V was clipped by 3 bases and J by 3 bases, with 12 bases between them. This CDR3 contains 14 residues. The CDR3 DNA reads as TGCGCCAGCAGCTCACCCCCGGGGCACACTGAAGCTTTCTTT. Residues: CASSSPPGHTEAFF.

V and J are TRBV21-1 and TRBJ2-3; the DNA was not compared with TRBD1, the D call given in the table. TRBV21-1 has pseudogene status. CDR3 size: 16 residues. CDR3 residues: CASSSRTSVDEDTQYF. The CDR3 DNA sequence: TGTGCCAGCAGCTCCCGGACAAGCGTTGATGAAGATACGCAGTATTTT.

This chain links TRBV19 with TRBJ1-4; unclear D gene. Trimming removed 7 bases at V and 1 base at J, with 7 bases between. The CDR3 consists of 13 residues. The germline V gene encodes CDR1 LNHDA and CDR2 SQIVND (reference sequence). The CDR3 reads CASMQRTNEKLFF. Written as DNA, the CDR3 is TGTGCCAGTATGCAAAGAACTAATGAAAAACTGTTTTTT.

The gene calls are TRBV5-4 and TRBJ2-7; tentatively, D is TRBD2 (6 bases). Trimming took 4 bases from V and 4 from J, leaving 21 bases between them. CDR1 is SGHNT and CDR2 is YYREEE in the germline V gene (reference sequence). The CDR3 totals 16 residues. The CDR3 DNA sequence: TGTGCCAGCAGCCGCCAGTCGGGAGTCAAAGGGTACGAGCAGTACTTC. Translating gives CASSRQSGVKGYEQYF.

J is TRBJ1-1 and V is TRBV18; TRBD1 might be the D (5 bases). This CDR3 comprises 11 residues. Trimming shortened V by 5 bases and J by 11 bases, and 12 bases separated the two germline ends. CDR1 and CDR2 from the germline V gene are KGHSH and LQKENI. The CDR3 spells CASSAQGDAFF. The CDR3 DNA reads TGTGCCAGCTCAGCCCAGGGTGATGCTTTCTTT. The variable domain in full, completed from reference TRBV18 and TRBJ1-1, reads NAGVMQNPRHLVRRRGQEARLRCSPMKGHSHVYWYRQLPEEGLKFMVYLQKENIIDESGMPKERFSAEFPKEGPSILRIQQVVRGDSAAYFCASSAQGDAFFGQGTRLTVV.

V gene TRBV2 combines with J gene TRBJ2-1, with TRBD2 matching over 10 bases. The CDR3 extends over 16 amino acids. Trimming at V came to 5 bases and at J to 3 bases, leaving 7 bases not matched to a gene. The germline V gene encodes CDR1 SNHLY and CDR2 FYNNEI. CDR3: CASSIYSGRNYNEQFF. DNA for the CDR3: TGTGCCAGCAGTATATATAGCGGGAGGAACTACAATGAGCAGTTCTTC. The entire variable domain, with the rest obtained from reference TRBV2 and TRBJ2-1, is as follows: EPEVTQTPSHQVTQMGQEVILRCVPISNHLYFYWYRQILGQKVEFLVSFYNNEISEKSEIFDDQFSVERPDGSNFTLKIRSTKLEDSAMYFCASSIYSGRNYNEQFFGPGTRLTVL.

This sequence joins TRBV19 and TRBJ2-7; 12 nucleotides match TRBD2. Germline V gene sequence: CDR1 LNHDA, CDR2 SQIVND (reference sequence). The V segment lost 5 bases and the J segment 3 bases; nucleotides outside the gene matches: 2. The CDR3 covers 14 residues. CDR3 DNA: TGTGCCAGTAGTCGGACTAGCGGGAACTACGAGCAGTACTTC. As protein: CASSRTSGNYEQYF.